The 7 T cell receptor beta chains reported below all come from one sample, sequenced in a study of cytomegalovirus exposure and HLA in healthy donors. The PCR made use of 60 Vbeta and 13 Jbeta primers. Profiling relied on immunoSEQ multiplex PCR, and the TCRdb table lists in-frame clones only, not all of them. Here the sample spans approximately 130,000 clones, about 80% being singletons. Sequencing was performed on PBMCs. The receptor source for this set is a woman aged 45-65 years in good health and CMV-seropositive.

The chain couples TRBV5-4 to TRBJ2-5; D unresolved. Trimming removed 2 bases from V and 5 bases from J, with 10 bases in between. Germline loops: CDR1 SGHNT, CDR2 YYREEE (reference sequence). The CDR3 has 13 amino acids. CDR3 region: CASSLETMETQYF. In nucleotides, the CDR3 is TGTGCCAGCAGCTTAGAGACAATGGAGACCCAGTACTTC.

DNA of the CDR3: TGTGCCAGCAGCTTAGAGGTAGCGGGGGGCTACGAGCAGTACTTC. Protein sequence: CASSLEVAGGYEQYF. The J gene is TRBJ2-7, the V gene TRBV7-6; 10 positions match TRBD2. The CDR3 totals 15 residues. The V and J ends lost 1 base and 3 bases, in that order; junction bases with no gene match: 3. Germline values: CDR1 SGHVS, CDR2 FNYEAQ.

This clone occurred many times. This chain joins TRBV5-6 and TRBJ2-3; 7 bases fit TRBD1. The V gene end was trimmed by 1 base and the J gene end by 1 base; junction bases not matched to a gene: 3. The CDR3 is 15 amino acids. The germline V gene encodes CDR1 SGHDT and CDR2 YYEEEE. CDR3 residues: CASSLTGAGTDTQYF. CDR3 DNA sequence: TGTGCCAGCAGCTTGACAGGGGCGGGCACAGATACGCAGTATTTT. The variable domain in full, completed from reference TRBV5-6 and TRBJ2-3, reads DAGVTQSPTHLIKTRGQQVTLRCSPKSGHDTVSWYQQALGQGPQFIFQYYEEEERQRGNFPDRFSGHQFPNYSSELNVNALLLGDSALYLCASSLTGAGTDTQYFGPGTRLTVL.

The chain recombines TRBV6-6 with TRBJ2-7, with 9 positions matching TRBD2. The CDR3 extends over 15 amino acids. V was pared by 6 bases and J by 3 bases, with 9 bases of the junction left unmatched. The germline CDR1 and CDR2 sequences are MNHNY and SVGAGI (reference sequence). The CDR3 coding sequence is TGTGCCAGCAGCGGGACCGGGACTAGCATCTACGAGCAGTACTTC. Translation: CASSGTGTSIYEQYF.

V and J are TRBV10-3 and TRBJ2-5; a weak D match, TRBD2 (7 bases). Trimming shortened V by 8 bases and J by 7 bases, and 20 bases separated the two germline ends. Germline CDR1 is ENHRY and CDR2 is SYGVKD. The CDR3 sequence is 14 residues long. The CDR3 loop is CAIAEGGGGGTQYF. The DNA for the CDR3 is TGTGCCATCGCTGAGGGAGGGGGGGGAGGGACCCAGTACTTC.

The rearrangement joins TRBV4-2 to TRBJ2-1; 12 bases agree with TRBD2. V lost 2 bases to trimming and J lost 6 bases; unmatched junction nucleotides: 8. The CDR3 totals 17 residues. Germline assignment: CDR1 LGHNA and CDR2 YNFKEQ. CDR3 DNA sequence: TGTGCCAGCAGCCAACGACCCAGACTAGCGGGAGCCAATGAGCAGTTCTTC. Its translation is CASSQRPRLAGANEQFF.

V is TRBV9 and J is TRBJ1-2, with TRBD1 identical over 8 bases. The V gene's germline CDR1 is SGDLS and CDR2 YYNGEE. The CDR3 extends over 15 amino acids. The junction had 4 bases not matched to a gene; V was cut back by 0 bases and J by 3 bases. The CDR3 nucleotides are TGTGCCAGCAGCGTAGAGAACAGGGGGGACTATGGCTACACCTTC. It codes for CASSVENRGDYGYTF. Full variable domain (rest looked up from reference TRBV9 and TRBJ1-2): DSGVTQTPKHLITATGQRVTLRCSPRSGDLSVYWYQQSLDQGLQFLIQYYNGEERAKGNILERFSAQQFPDLHSELNLSSLELGDSALYFCASSVENRGDYGYTFGSGTRLTVV.